Sequencing of this T cell receptor (beta chain) was carried out in a study of regulatory T cells (dated by TCRdb to 2016 to 2019). With regard to the full study: The study compared T-cell receptor beta repertoires of sorted regulatory, conventional CD4+ and CD8+ T cells in CD3G-deficient patients with those in healthy controls. Study-wide conclusions, independent of this receptor: Compared with control CD8+ cells, CD8+ T cells derived from patients showed a nonsignificant trend toward reduced Shannon entropy. In patients, repertoires had restricted unique TRB V-J pairs and skewed V and J gene usage, with regulatory T cells showing the most marked changes.

The multiplex PCR relied on 52 forward TRBV primers and 13 reverse TRBJ primers, and amplification bias was corrected through assay-based and computational methods. Rearranged TRB loci were amplified from genomic DNA by multiplex PCR within the immunoSEQ assay. TRB amplicons were sequenced on an Illumina HiSeq platform. In the source study's methods: Raw sequences were error-filtered and aligned to reference gene sequences by custom algorithms, then analyzed with the immunoSEQ online tools. Frequencies of productive and nonproductive TRB rearrangements were assessed among unique sequences as well as among total sequences. Hydrophobicity and amino acid composition of residues 6 and 7 within the TRB CDR3 were used to estimate the potential for self-reactivity. Group comparisons used t tests, Mann-Whitney tests or two-way ANOVA run in Prism software. Drawn from immuneACCESS, this table holds only the in-frame rearrangements with V and J called that TCRdb kept. Clones are partly lost; checked studies trace under half to an unresolved V gene and leave the rest unexplained. D and trimming come from the DNA, and the V and J calls and clone size come from that table. The table for this sample lists some 21,000 clones; approximately 93% of them were counted only once. Roughly 4% of the sample is held by the ten biggest clonotypes.

Evidence of autoimmunity was found in all CD3G-deficient patients, and more severe autoimmunity was observed in two of the patients. At the time of testing, the patients were between 2 and 39 years old, and their CD4+ and CD8+ T cells had reduced naive proportions and increased memory proportions. The patient group comprised roughly six individuals with CD3G deficiency. Patient samples and clinical data came from an international physician network spanning the United States, Europe and Asia. Peripheral blood mononuclear cells were isolated by Ficoll density separation. CD3+ CD8+ CD4- T cells were isolated using a FACSAria cell sorter. About this clone: Its antigen is unknown. No base quality information exists; no much larger clone differs at one position.

Sequenced: CD8+ T cells sorted from blood. The TCR was taken from a child aged 2-15 years with CD3G deficiency.

The CDR3 sequence is CAIKKENTIYF. The DNA sequence is TGTGCCATCAAGAAAGAAAACACCATATATTTT. Recombination linked TRBV6-8 to TRBJ1-3; the D gene cannot be resolved reliably. From the germline V gene, CDR1 is MNHGY and CDR2 is SAAAGT. V is cut by 10 bases and J by 6 bases, and the space between the germline ends is 10 bases. Including the terminal cysteine and phenylalanine, the CDR3 comprises 11 residues. Just CDR3 DNA is preserved here, 33 bases in frame from base 1.